This section outlines one T cell receptor (beta chain) sequence together with its context. The target antigen is unknown. The entry originates in a study of cytomegalovirus exposure and HLA in healthy donors. With 60 Vbeta and 13 Jbeta primers, the PCR was carried out. The method was immunoSEQ multiplex PCR; TCRdb's version includes in-frame clones alone and lacks a portion of them. The sample contains approximately 160,000 clones, about 64% of which appear only once. The V and J ends lost 1 base and 14 bases, in that order; junction bases with no gene match: 7. Germline CDR1 and CDR2: MGHRA and YSYEKL. CDR3 length: 12 residues. Findings of the study overall: Exclusion as indistinguishable affected some V segments, including TRBV6-2 and TRBV6-3.

The chain carries TRBV4-1 and TRBJ1-2; 7 nucleotides agree with TRBD1. The sequence was collected from a woman aged 25 to 39 in good health and CMV-seropositive. The sample taken for sequencing was PBMCs. CDR3 sequence (DNA): TGCGCCAGCAGCCAAGGTCCAGGGGGAAAAACCTTC. Amino acids: CASSQGPGGKTF.